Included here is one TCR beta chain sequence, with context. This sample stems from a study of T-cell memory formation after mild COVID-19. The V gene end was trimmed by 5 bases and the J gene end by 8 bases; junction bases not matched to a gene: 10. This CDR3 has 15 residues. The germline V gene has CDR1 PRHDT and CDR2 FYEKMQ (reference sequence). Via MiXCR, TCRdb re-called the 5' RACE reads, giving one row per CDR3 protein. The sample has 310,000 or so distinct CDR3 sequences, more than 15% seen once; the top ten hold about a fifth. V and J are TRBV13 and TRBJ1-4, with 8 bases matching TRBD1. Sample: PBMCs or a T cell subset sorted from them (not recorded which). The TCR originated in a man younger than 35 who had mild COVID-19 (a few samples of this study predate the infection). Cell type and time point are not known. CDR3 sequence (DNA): TGTGCCAGCAGCGTAGACAGGGGAGTTGGGGAAAAACTGTTTTTT. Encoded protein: CASSVDRGVGEKLFF.